This paragraph reports one T cell receptor (beta chain). Its antigen remains unidentified. The data are from a study of OX40 agonist ivuxolimab in advanced cancers. Study information: Patients received ivuxolimab, an agonistic anti-OX40 (CD134) antibody. Study-wide findings and caveats: Expanded peripheral T cells had an undetermined antigen specificity. More expanded clones were found, on average, in CD8+ than in CD4+ T cells.

Clones were read by immunoSEQ multiplex PCR, and TCRdb kept only the in-frame ones, dropping some. The data contain tens of thousands of clones, roughly 80% of them singletons. Losses at the gene ends were 5 bases for V and 3 bases for J; bases not matched to a gene: 4. The CDR3 length is 14 residues. The germline V gene encodes CDR1 SGHTA and CDR2 FQGNSA. This sequence was found in an adult with an advanced solid tumor such as melanoma, head and neck, liver or kidney cancer. The genes are TRBV7-2 and TRBJ2-7, with TRBD2 identical over 10 bases. The material sequenced was CD4+ or CD8+ T cells sorted from blood, taken in a trial of the OX40 agonist ivuxolimab. DNA of the CDR3: TGTGCCAGCAGCCTAAGACTAGCGGGCTACGAGCAGTACTTC. It codes for CASSLRLAGYEQYF.